These 32 T cell receptor beta chains originate from one sample sequenced in a study of blood T cells in healthy people across ages. Using a J-beta primer mix together with a sample-barcoded 5' primer, a second PCR was run for about 7 to 12 cycles. TCRdb used MiXCR to reprocess the 5' RACE reads, holding one entry per CDR3 protein. In the table there are around 1,800,000 distinct CDR3 sequences, roughly 43% of which are singletons. Specimen: blood. Receptor source: a human donor in good health.

Comment on this clonotype: This clone may be a read error of a much larger clone one base away. V and J are TRBV5-5 and TRBJ1-2, with TRBD1 identical over 11 bases. The germline V gene encodes CDR1 SGHKS and CDR2 YYEKEE (reference sequence). V was pared by 4 bases and J by 9 bases, with 11 bases of the junction left unmatched. The CDR3 consists of 15 residues. The CDR3 DNA is TGTGCCAGCAGCACCGGACAGGGGGCTCTGGATAGCTACACCTTC. Amino acids: CASSTGQGALDSYTF. Together with reference TRBV5-5 and TRBJ1-2, the CDR3 gives the full variable domain: DAGVTQSPTHLIKTRGQQVTLRCSPISGHKSVSWYQQVLGQGPQFIFQYYEKEERGRGNFPDRFSARQFPNYSSELNVNALLLGDSALYLCASSTGQGALDSYTFGSGTRLTVV.

This clonotype has more than one count but fewer than ten. This sequence joins TRBV27 and TRBJ2-5, with 9 bases that match TRBD2. Unmatched junction bases numbered 12, after V lost 3 bases and J lost 1 base. The CDR3 sequence is 18 residues long. CDR1 is MNHEY and CDR2 is SMNVEV in the germline V gene (reference sequence). The CDR3 DNA reads as TGTGCCAGCAGTTTTAGCGGGGGACGGGGGGGCCTCCAAGAGACCCAGTACTTC. It yields the protein CASSFSGGRGGLQETQYF.

The sample holds a few counts of this clonotype. This chain connects TRBV2 to TRBJ2-3; TRBD1 or TRBD2 may be the D gene (5 bases each). This CDR3 spans 16 amino acids. V was clipped by 5 bases and J by 2 bases, with 17 bases between them. Germline assignment: CDR1 SNHLY and CDR2 FYNNEI. CDR3 amino acids: CASSPGTHSFTDTQYF. The CDR3 DNA sequence: TGTGCCAGCAGTCCCGGGACCCACTCTTTCACAGATACGCAGTATTTT. The variable domain in full, with the rest retrieved from reference TRBV2 and TRBJ2-3, is EPEVTQTPSHQVTQMGQEVILRCVPISNHLYFYWYRQILGQKVEFLVSFYNNEISEKSEIFDDQFSVERPDGSNFTLKIRSTKLEDSAMYFCASSPGTHSFTDTQYFGPGTRLTVL.

The sample holds many counts of this clonotype. V is TRBV4-3 and J is TRBJ1-2, with TRBD1 matching 7 bases. J gave up 10 bases and V 1 base, and 9 bases lay outside the gene matches. Germline assignment: CDR1 LGHNA and CDR2 YSLEER. The length of the CDR3 is 14 residues. The CDR3 DNA is TGCGCCAGCAGCCAAGTATTGGACAGGTGGACCTACACCTTC. This sequence encodes CASSQVLDRWTYTF.

Here the CDR3 DNA reads TGTGCCAGCAGCTTAGACGGACTGGCCTACAATGAGCAGTTCTTC. Translation: CASSLDGLAYNEQFF. The V and J genes are TRBV11-2 and TRBJ2-1; a weak D match, TRBD2 (5 bases). This CDR3 is built from 15 residues. Germline loops: CDR1 SGHAT, CDR2 FQNNGV. The germline V and J ends were trimmed by 0 bases and 2 bases, with 8 bases remaining between them. Variable domain in full (rest from reference TRBV11-2 and TRBJ2-1): EAGVAQSPRYKIIEKRQSVAFWCNPISGHATLYWYQQILGQGPKLLIQFQNNGVVDDSQLPKDRFSAERLKGVDSTLKIQPAKLEDSAVYLCASSLDGLAYNEQFFGPGTRLTVL.

The chain links TRBV29-1 to TRBJ1-1; no definite D call. The CDR3 covers 11 residues. Germline V CDR1 and CDR2: SQVTM, ANQGSEA. V was shortened by 4 bases and J by 11 bases, with 14 bases between the two germline ends. The chain's CDR3 is CSVGQPIGAFF. The DNA of the CDR3 is TGCAGCGTTGGCCAACCGATCGGGGCTTTCTTT.

The chain uses TRBV6-2 or TRBV6-3 and TRBJ2-5; TRBD2 agrees at 8 bases. Losses at the gene ends were 11 bases for V and 5 bases for J; bases not matched to a gene: 13. The CDR3 loop spans 14 amino acids. CDR1 is MNHEY and CDR2 is SVGEGT in the germline V gene. The CDR3 DNA sequence: TGTGCCGCAGGTTTGCGGGGGGAAGGGGAGACCCAGTACTTC. Amino acids: CAAGLRGEGETQYF.

The chain links TRBV20-1 to TRBJ2-3; D call uncertain. Germline assignment: CDR1 DFQATT and CDR2 SNEGSKA (reference sequence). The CDR3 consists of 15 residues. With 0 bases removed from V and 2 bases from J, the gap between germline ends came to 12 bases. The CDR3 coding sequence is TGCAGTGCTAGAGATACGGGCGGTCTCACAGATACGCAGTATTTT. This gives the protein CSARDTGGLTDTQYF.

This clonotype has just a few counts. A much more abundant neighbour one base away suggests this may be a read error. This rearrangement joins TRBV9 to TRBJ1-1; D remains unclear. Trimming took 0 bases from V and 4 from J, leaving 4 bases between them. The CDR3 extends over 12 amino acids. The germline CDR1 and CDR2 sequences are SGDLS and YYNGEE. The CDR3 bases are TGTGCCAGCAGCGTAGAGGGCACTGAAGCTTTCTTT. Translated: CASSVEGTEAFF.

This clonotype came up once. CDR3 bases: TGTGCCAGCAGCTTAATTGCCGTGGACGCTGAAGCTTTCTTT. Translation: CASSLIAVDAEAFF. The chain links TRBV7-2 to TRBJ1-1; D is ambiguous. CDR1 and CDR2 (germline): SGHTA, FQGNSA. Trimming cost V 2 bases and J 6 bases, with 13 bases left between them. This CDR3 has 14 amino acids.

This clonotype was picked up a small number of times. This chain joins TRBV20-1 and TRBJ1-1, with D tentatively TRBD1 (5 bases). The CDR3 is made up of 15 amino acids. Germline loops: CDR1 DFQATT, CDR2 SNEGSKA (reference sequence). Trimming took off 0 bases at V and 5 bases at J, with 16 bases between the two ends. The CDR3 sequence is CSARDSSAGGTEAFF. CDR3 nucleotides: TGCAGTGCTAGAGACTCGAGCGCCGGGGGGACTGAAGCTTTCTTT.

V and J are TRBV6-1 and TRBJ1-2, with D possibly being TRBD1 (6 bases). The V end lost 6 bases, the J end lost 2 bases, and 25 bases lay between the germline ends. The CDR3 contains 18 residues. Germline CDR1 reads MNHNS; CDR2 reads SASEGT. The CDR3 nucleotides are TGTGCCAGCAGACATACCGGGACACCAAAAGGATTGAACTATGGCTACACCTTC. Protein product: CASRHTGTPKGLNYGYTF.

The chain carries TRBV2 and TRBJ1-4; the D is unclear. Germline lookup yields CDR1 SNHLY and CDR2 FYNNEI. This CDR3 spans 13 amino acids. The ends were cut back, 3 bases at V and 7 bases at J, with 9 bases in the middle. The CDR3 loop reads CASSDLGSEKLFF. The CDR3 region has the DNA TGTGCCAGCAGTGATCTGGGGAGTGAAAAACTGTTTTTT.

There are a few counts of this clonotype. The chain combines TRBV13 with TRBJ1-4, with 7 bases identical to TRBD1. CDR1 and CDR2 from the germline V gene are PRHDT and FYEKMQ (reference sequence). Trimming cost V 5 bases and J 8 bases; bases outside gene matches: 23. This CDR3 is built from 19 residues. The CDR3 here is CASSLNDRVARTGGEKLFF. The CDR3 bases are TGTGCCAGCAGCCTCAATGACAGGGTGGCCCGCACCGGAGGAGAAAAACTGTTTTTT.

The chain uses TRBV12-3 or TRBV12-4 and TRBJ2-2, with a tentative D call TRBD1 (6 bases). This CDR3 region has 14 residues. V lost 6 bases and J 4 bases, leaving 12 bases between the germline ends. Here the CDR3 DNA reads TGTGCCAGCAGCCAGGGGTTCGCCACCGGGGAGCTGTTTTTT. This encodes CASSQGFATGELFF.

V gene TRBV6-5 combines with J gene TRBJ1-1; D unresolved. V was pared by 2 bases and J by 4 bases, with 8 bases between. The CDR3 sequence is 13 residues long. CDR1 is MNHEY and CDR2 is SVGAGI in the germline V gene. In nucleotides, the CDR3 is TGTGCCAGCAGTTACGGCAGGCCCACTGAAGCTTTCTTT. Translated: CASSYGRPTEAFF.

This chain uses TRBV12-5 with TRBJ1-2, with D tentatively TRBD1 (5 bases). Germline V gene lookup returns CDR1 LGHNT and CDR2 FRNRAP. The V end lost 7 bases, the J end lost 2 bases, and 11 bases lay between the germline ends. The CDR3 loop spans 13 amino acids. The CDR3: CASAPTENYGYTF. For the CDR3, the DNA is TGTGCTAGTGCCCCGACAGAGAACTATGGCTACACCTTC.

Only a few counts were recorded for this clonotype. The V call is TRBV9, the J call TRBJ1-2; a weak D match, TRBD1 (5 bases). V was trimmed by 5 bases and J by 5 bases, leaving 16 bases between them. This CDR3 spans 14 amino acids. Looked up from germline, CDR1 is SGDLS and CDR2 is YYNGEE. CDR3 residues: CASSGTQEFYGYTF. The CDR3 bases are TGTGCCAGCAGTGGGACTCAAGAATTTTATGGCTACACCTTC.

The rearrangement joins TRBV7-9 to TRBJ1-1, with D uncertain. CDR1 and CDR2 from the germline V gene are SEHNR and FQNEAQ (reference sequence). V was shortened by 5 bases and J by 4 bases, with 17 bases between the two germline ends. This CDR3 comprises 15 residues. The CDR3 DNA reads TGTGCCAGCAGCGGAGGGAGTGGGCGCCCCACTGAAGCTTTCTTT. This encodes CASSGGSGRPTEAFF.

This clonotype was detected a few times. The gene calls are TRBV10-3 and TRBJ2-4; TRBD1 agrees at 8 bases. The closer fit of TRBJ2-7 to the DNA end suggests the J call may be wrong. Germline CDR1 is ENHRY and CDR2 is SYGVKD. The CDR3 contains 13 residues. The CDR3 DNA reads as TGTGCCATCAGTGGGACAGGGAGATACGAGCAGTACTTC. It is translated as CAISGTGRYEQYF.

The chain employs TRBV2 and TRBJ2-1, with D tentatively TRBD2 (5 bases). CDR3 length: 14 residues. Trimming left V 2 bases short and J 4 bases short, with 9 bases between. CDR1 is SNHLY and CDR2 is FYNNEI in the germline V gene. The CDR3 DNA is TGTGCCAGCAGTGAAAACCCGGGATACAATGAGCAGTTCTTC. Protein sequence: CASSENPGYNEQFF. Combining the CDR3 with reference TRBV2 and TRBJ2-1 gives the whole variable domain EPEVTQTPSHQVTQMGQEVILRCVPISNHLYFYWYRQILGQKVEFLVSFYNNEISEKSEIFDDQFSVERPDGSNFTLKIRSTKLEDSAMYFCASSENPGYNEQFFGPGTRLTVL.

This clonotype appeared a few times. The genes are TRBV4-3 and TRBJ2-7; D is ambiguous. Germline CDR1 LGHNA, CDR2 YSLEER. The CDR3 runs to 15 residues. V was clipped by 2 bases and J by 2 bases, with 13 bases between them. Here the CDR3 reads CASSQNIERAYEQYF. CDR3 in DNA: TGCGCCAGCAGCCAAAATATCGAACGAGCCTACGAGCAGTACTTC.

Notes on this clonotype: A much more abundant neighbour one base away suggests this may be a read error. The rearrangement joins TRBV29-1 to TRBJ1-6; the D is unclear. Germline lookup yields CDR1 SQVTM and CDR2 ANQGSEA. This CDR3 is built from 12 residues. The CDR3 coding sequence is TGCAGCGCAGGCACGGTTAATTCACCCATCCACTTT. It codes for CSAGTVNSPIHF. Full variable domain (missing parts from reference TRBV29-1 and TRBJ1-6): SAVISQKPSRDICQRGTSLTIQCQVDSQVTMMFWYRQQPGQSLTLIATANQGSEATYESGFVIDKFPISRPNLTFSTLTVSNMSPEDSSIYLCSAGTVNSPIHFGNGTRLTVT.

CDR3 nucleotides: TGTGCCAGCAGTTGGACAGGACCAGGGGAGACCCAGTACTTC. Protein: CASSWTGPGETQYF. V usage is TRBV12-3 or TRBV12-4 and J usage is TRBJ2-4, with 7 bases identical to TRBD1. The J call may be mistaken, given a closer DNA end match to TRBJ2-5. The CDR3 sequence is 14 residues long.

This chain links TRBV20-1 with TRBJ2-1; 8 bases are a match to TRBD2. Trimming took 3 bases from V and 1 from J; bases not matched to a gene: 8. The CDR3 has 16 residues. Germline-derived CDR1 and CDR2 are DFQATT and SNEGSKA (reference sequence). The CDR3, as DNA: TGCAGTGCTAGGAGCAGTAGCGGGGATTCCTACAATGAGCAGTTCTTC. Translation gives CSARSSSGDSYNEQFF.

The chain joins TRBV10-3 to TRBJ2-3; TRBD2 is a possible D gene (6 bases). The CDR3 length is 16 residues. V lost 2 bases to trimming and J lost 6 bases, with 18 bases between them. In germline, CDR1 is ENHRY, CDR2 SYGVKD. CDR3 in DNA: TGTGCCATCAGTGAGGTTTTGCGGGGTAAGATGGATACGCAGTATTTT. Its protein product is CAISEVLRGKMDTQYF.

In this sample, this clonotype turned up a few times. The V gene is TRBV6-5, the J gene TRBJ1-1; D is perhaps TRBD1 (5 bases). The germline gives CDR1 MNHEY, CDR2 SVGAGI. This CDR3 is built from 15 residues. V lost 0 bases, J lost 7 bases, and 15 bases lay in between. The CDR3 spells CASSYSRGARGEAFF. The DNA for the CDR3 is TGTGCCAGCAGTTACTCGCGTGGGGCGCGAGGTGAAGCTTTCTTT.

The chain recombines TRBV6-1 with TRBJ1-6; TRBD1 might be the D (6 bases). The V gene's germline CDR1 is MNHNS and CDR2 SASEGT. CDR3 length: 15 residues. The ends were cut back, 6 bases at V and 5 bases at J, with 14 bases in the middle. This chain's CDR3 is CASRWGAGNNSPLHF. CDR3 nucleotide sequence: TGTGCCAGCAGGTGGGGGGCAGGGAATAATTCACCCCTCCACTTT.

This clonotype was picked up a small number of times. V and J are TRBV20-1 and TRBJ2-1, with 8 bases that match TRBD2. Germline CDR1 and CDR2: DFQATT and SNEGSKA (reference sequence). V lost 4 bases and J lost 6; bases outside the gene matches: 11. CDR3 size: 15 residues. The CDR3 DNA sequence: TGCAGTGCTATTAAACGGGGGGGAACGGGCAATGAGCAGTTCTTC. It codes for CSAIKRGGTGNEQFF.

The J gene is TRBJ2-5, the V gene TRBV5-1; 10 bases match TRBD1. The germline V gene encodes CDR1 SGHRS and CDR2 YFSETQ. This CDR3 has 15 residues. Trimming cost V 4 bases and J 4 bases; bases outside gene matches: 7. CDR3 DNA sequence: TGCGCCAGCAGCCTCCGGGACAGGGGACTAGAGACCCAGTACTTC. Its protein product is CASSLRDRGLETQYF.

This clonotype has only a few counts. The CDR3 nucleotides read TGTGCCAGCAGCCAACAAACGGGGGGGCTTAGGGAGCAGTTCTTC. It yields the protein CASSQQTGGLREQFF. The genes are TRBV3-1 and TRBJ2-1; 8 bases agree with TRBD2. Germline V CDR1 and CDR2: LGHDT, YNNKEL (reference sequence). With V trimmed by 2 bases and J by 10 bases, 10 bases remained unmatched. The CDR3 runs to 15 residues.

The CDR3 bases are TGTGCCACTTATAGGCAGGCGAGAGTGTACACTGAAGCTTTCTTT. Its translation: CATYRQARVYTEAFF. The genes are TRBV6-5 and TRBJ1-1; no clear D. Germline CDR1 reads MNHEY; CDR2 reads SVGAGI. Trimming took 10 bases from V and 3 from J, leaving 21 bases between them. The CDR3 runs to 15 residues.